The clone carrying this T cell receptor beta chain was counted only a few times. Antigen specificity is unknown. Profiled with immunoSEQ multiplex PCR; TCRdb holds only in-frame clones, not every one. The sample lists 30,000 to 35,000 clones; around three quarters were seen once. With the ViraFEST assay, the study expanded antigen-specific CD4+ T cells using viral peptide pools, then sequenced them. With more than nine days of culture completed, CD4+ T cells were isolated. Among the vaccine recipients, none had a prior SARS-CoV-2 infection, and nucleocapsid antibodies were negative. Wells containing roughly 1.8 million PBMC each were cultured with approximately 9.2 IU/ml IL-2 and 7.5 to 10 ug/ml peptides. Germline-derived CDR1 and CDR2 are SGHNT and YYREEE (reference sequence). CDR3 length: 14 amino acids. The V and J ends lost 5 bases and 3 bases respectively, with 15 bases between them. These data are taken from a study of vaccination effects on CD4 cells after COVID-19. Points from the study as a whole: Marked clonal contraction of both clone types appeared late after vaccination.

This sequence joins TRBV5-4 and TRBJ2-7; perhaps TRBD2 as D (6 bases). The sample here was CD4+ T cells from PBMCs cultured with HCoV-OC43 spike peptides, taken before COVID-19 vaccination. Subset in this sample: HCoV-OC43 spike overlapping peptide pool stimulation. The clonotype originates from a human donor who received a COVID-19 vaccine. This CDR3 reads CASSVESGDYEQYF. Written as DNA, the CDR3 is TGTGCCAGCAGTGTTGAATCGGGGGACTACGAGCAGTACTTC.